This entry describes one TCR beta chain. Trimming at V came to 8 bases and at J to 7 bases, leaving 5 bases not matched to a gene. This CDR3 comprises 13 residues. Germline V gene data show CDR1 as LNHDA and CDR2 as SQIVND (reference sequence). The data were taken from a study of neoadjuvant anti-PD-1 for oral cavity cancer. Analysis of PBMCs was direct, with no culture step. TCRdb's copy holds only in-frame clones and misses some; the assay was immunoSEQ multiplex PCR. The sample includes around 17,000 clones, about 64% seen only once; the top ten take roughly 3.1%. Sequencing was performed on PBMCs, taken before nivolumab (anti-PD-1) treatment. The clonotype originates from a person aged 40-85 years with oral cavity squamous cell carcinoma. The chain couples TRBV19 to TRBJ1-5; 10 nucleotides line up with TRBD1. The chain's CDR3 is CASGTGVQQPQHF. CDR3 bases: TGTGCCAGTGGGACAGGGGTACAACAGCCCCAGCATTTT.